This record concerns one T cell receptor (beta chain) sequence. Antigen unknown. Per germline, CDR1 KGHDR and CDR2 SFDVKD. The CDR3 length is 17 residues. The data belong to a study of blood T cells in healthy people across ages. About the research overall: Template switching recovered approximately one barcoded beta molecule for every two T cells. Notes on the study in general: No conclusive comparison of naive versus antigen-experienced cells was possible with unsorted PBMCs.

Primed by a sample-barcoded 5' primer and a J-beta primer mix, a second PCR proceeded for about 6 to 12 cycles. TCRdb itself ran the 5' RACE reads through MiXCR, one entry per CDR3 protein. The repertoire holds about 570,000 distinct CDR3 sequences, 27% seen once, with approximately 18% in the top ten. The specimen was blood. This clonotype originated in a woman between 65 and 79 years old in good health. The chain has TRBV24-1 and TRBJ2-5; 8 nucleotides align to TRBD1. TRBJ2-7 explains the end of the DNA better; the J call may be wrong. The CDR3 DNA reads as TGTGCCACCAGTGATTCGAAGACAGGGGTGGAAACTTACGAGCAGTACTTC. The encoded protein is CATSDSKTGVETYEQYF.